This TCR beta chain was identified in a study of cytomegalovirus exposure and HLA in healthy donors. Study-level findings and limits: Rarity characterized most TCR sequences, yet some public TCRs appeared in many donors.

The PCR made use of 60 Vbeta and 13 Jbeta primers. The method was immunoSEQ multiplex PCR; TCRdb's version includes in-frame clones alone and lacks a portion of them. The sample holds 120,000 or so clones, approximately 80% seen once. The CDR3 runs 15 residues. V trimming: 2 bases; J trimming: 1 base; junction bases outside the gene matches: 4. Germline V gene sequence: CDR1 SGHRS, CDR2 YFSETQ. A word on this clone: Antigen specificity is unknown.

The sample comprised PBMCs. The chain carries TRBV5-1 and TRBJ2-5; 8 bases align to TRBD2. The TCR was taken from a human donor in good health. The CDR3 coding sequence is TGCGCCAGCAGCTTAGGGCGGGGGGCCCAAGAGACCCAGTACTTC. As protein: CASSLGRGAQETQYF.